A selection of T cell receptor beta chains follows, all from one sample in a study of blood T cell repertoires in COVID-19. Method: immunoSEQ multiplex PCR; TCRdb's copy keeps in-frame clones and lacks some. Among under 400,000 clones listed, more than 70% were seen once. The sample taken for sequencing was peripheral blood. Receptors were obtained from a woman in her thirties with COVID-19, enrolled during active disease. Both conserved end residues are trimmed from each CDR3.

v_call: TRBV5-1; cdr3_aa: ASALEGVGETQY
v_call: TRBV28; cdr3_aa: ASSPRTSSYEQY
v_call: TRBV2; cdr3_aa: ASSGQGPYEQY
v_call: TRBV29-1; cdr3_aa: SVRGSYGYT
v_call: TRBV2; cdr3_aa: ANGRDRAYEQY
v_call: TRBV10-3; cdr3_aa: AISETTGTGVGEQY
v_call: TRBV7-9; cdr3_aa: ASSPAGGNYEQY
v_call: TRBV2; cdr3_aa: ASRIVPREQY
v_call: TRBV13; cdr3_aa: ASSYSGGLRDTQY
v_call: TRBV12-3/TRBV12-4; cdr3_aa: ASSPGRGPEQY
v_call: TRBV6-5; cdr3_aa: ASRPTGTGGSPLH
v_call: TRBV30; cdr3_aa: AWSVRLAGSDTQY
v_call: TRBV2; cdr3_aa: ASSLRGQRIDTQY
v_call: TRBV6-5; cdr3_aa: ASSFPGLAGEQY
v_call: TRBV20-1; cdr3_aa: SASLPSGLQETQY
v_call: TRBV25-1; cdr3_aa: ASTPSGTSGFDEQF
v_call: TRBV5-1; cdr3_aa: ASSLGTGGYTEAF